A selection of T cell receptor beta chains follows, all from one sample in a study of control samples from healthy donors and cancer patients. Generated by immunoSEQ multiplex PCR, the TCRdb table keeps only in-frame clones and is missing some. Here the sample spans about 84,000 clones, roughly 91% being singletons. Sample: blood. The receptor set was obtained from a man between 50 and 59 years old in good health. Both conserved end residues are part of each CDR3. A D gene is named only where the DNA matches it firmly. For some rows the clone size is stated as once, few or many, or as a class when expanded; others skip it.

clone_size: once
d_call: NA
v_call: TRBV10-2
j_call: TRBJ1-5
cdr3_nt: TGCGCCAGCAGTGAGTATAGCAATCAGCCCCAGCATTTT
cdr3_aa: CASSEYSNQPQHF

clone_size: NA
d_call: TRBD1
v_call: TRBV27
j_call: TRBJ1-1
cdr3_nt: TGTGCCAGCAGTCCTGGGGACAGGGGTAACACTGAAGCTTTCTTT
cdr3_aa: CASSPGDRGNTEAFF

clone_size: NA
d_call: NA
v_call: TRBV20-1
j_call: TRBJ1-2
cdr3_nt: TGCAGTGCTAAAGTCTATGGCTACACCTTC
cdr3_aa: CSAKVYGYTF

clone_size: NA
d_call: TRBD1
v_call: TRBV4-3
j_call: TRBJ1-1
cdr3_nt: TGCGCCAGCAGCCAAGATCAAGAGGGGGCCACCCTTGAAGCTTTCTTT
cdr3_aa: CASSQDQEGATLEAFF

clone_size: NA
d_call: NA
v_call: TRBV5-6
j_call: TRBJ2-5
cdr3_nt: TGTGCCAGCAGCTTGGAAGGACCGGCACGGGAGACCCAGTACTTC
cdr3_aa: CASSLEGPARETQYF

clone_size: once
d_call: NA
v_call: TRBV18
j_call: TRBJ2-1
cdr3_nt: TGTGCCAGCTCACCAGAACGGAATTTCAATGAGCAGTTCTTC
cdr3_aa: CASSPERNFNEQFF

clone_size: NA
d_call: NA
v_call: TRBV11-2
j_call: TRBJ2-7
cdr3_nt: TGTGCCAGCAGCAAATCCGAGAGGGGCCTATACGAGCAGTACTTC
cdr3_aa: CASSKSERGLYEQYF

clone_size: NA
d_call: TRBD1
v_call: TRBV10-1
j_call: TRBJ1-2
cdr3_nt: TGCGCCAGCAGTGAATCGGACAGGGGGGACTATGGCTACACCTTC
cdr3_aa: CASSESDRGDYGYTF

clone_size: NA
d_call: NA
v_call: TRBV30
j_call: TRBJ1-1
cdr3_nt: TGTGCCTGGACGGGGAAGTCGGGGAGTGGCACCCCTGAAGCTTTCTTT
cdr3_aa: CAWTGKSGSGTPEAFF

clone_size: NA
d_call: NA
v_call: TRBV6-2/TRBV6-3
j_call: TRBJ2-5
cdr3_nt: TGTGCCAGCAGTCCCGGCCCGAAAGAGACCCAGTACTTC
cdr3_aa: CASSPGPKETQYF

clone_size: NA
d_call: TRBD1
v_call: TRBV9
j_call: TRBJ1-1
cdr3_nt: TGTGCCAGCAGCGCAGGACAGGGGGCAGCTGAAGCTTTCTTT
cdr3_aa: CASSAGQGAAEAFF

clone_size: NA
d_call: NA
v_call: TRBV6-1
j_call: TRBJ1-2
cdr3_nt: TGTGCCAGCAGTGAAGCAGGAGGGGCGTATGGCTACACCTTC
cdr3_aa: CASSEAGGAYGYTF

clone_size: NA
d_call: TRBD1
v_call: TRBV27
j_call: TRBJ1-6
cdr3_nt: TGTGCCAGCAGTTTATCGACAGGGGGCGGGTCACCCCTCCACTTT
cdr3_aa: CASSLSTGGGSPLHF

clone_size: NA
d_call: TRBD1
v_call: TRBV3-1/TRBV3-2
j_call: TRBJ1-5
cdr3_nt: TGTGCCAGCAGCCAGGGACAGGCCGTTCAGCCCCAGCATTTT
cdr3_aa: CASSQGQAVQPQHF